Below, 12 T cell receptor beta chains from the same sample are listed, as sequenced in a study of T cell repertoires in cytomegalovirus infection. A single record per CDR3 protein comes from TCRdb applying MiXCR to the reads. The sample has roughly 600,000 distinct CDR3 sequences, approximately 24% seen once. The sequencing input was CD8+ T cells from PBMCs. The source is a human donor in good health (CMV status not recorded). Some clones in this sample may be carry-over from other donors' samples.

The J gene is TRBJ1-1, the V gene TRBV27, with D maybe TRBD1 (6 bases). This CDR3 is 13 amino acids long. The V gene lost 7 bases and the J gene lost 1 base, with 10 bases spanning the gap. CDR1 and CDR2 (germline): MNHEY, SMNVEV (reference sequence). The CDR3 loop reads CASKRTENTEAFF. The CDR3 nucleotides are TGTGCCAGCAAGAGGACAGAGAACACTGAAGCTTTCTTT.

The chain joins TRBV3-1 to TRBJ2-2; D perhaps matches TRBD2 (7 bases). CDR3 length: 16 residues. The germline V and J ends were trimmed by 1 base and 5 bases, with 14 bases remaining between them. Germline CDR1 is LGHDT and CDR2 is YNNKEL (reference sequence). The CDR3 here is CASSQASGGRTGELFF. DNA of the CDR3: TGTGCCAGCAGCCAAGCTTCGGGGGGCCGAACCGGGGAGCTGTTTTTT.

This clonotype came up a few times. V usage is TRBV7-9 and J usage is TRBJ1-5, with 7 positions matching TRBD1. Germline assignment: CDR1 SEHNR and CDR2 FQNEAQ (reference sequence). Trimming removed 4 bases from V and 0 bases from J; junction bases left unmatched: 3. The CDR3 length is 15 residues. CDR3 nucleotides: TGTGCCAGCAGCTCCCGGGACAGTAGCAATCAGCCCCAGCATTTT. It codes for CASSSRDSSNQPQHF.

This clonotype came up a few times. This chain connects TRBV29-1 to TRBJ1-2; D is perhaps TRBD1 (5 bases). Germline loops: CDR1 SQVTM, CDR2 ANQGSEA. This CDR3 has 13 residues. V lost 2 bases and J 4 bases, leaving 11 bases between the germline ends. DNA of the CDR3: TGCAGCGTTGAATTCCAGGGTGCCTATGGCTACACCTTC. Translating it yields CSVEFQGAYGYTF.

This clonotype was counted between two and nine times. The genes are TRBV29-1 and TRBJ2-3; D is uncertain. With 3 bases removed from V and 1 base from J, the gap between germline ends came to 14 bases. Per germline, CDR1 SQVTM and CDR2 ANQGSEA. The CDR3 loop spans 15 amino acids. This chain's CDR3 is CSVDPGDLGTDTQYF. Here the CDR3 DNA reads TGCAGCGTTGATCCTGGGGATCTGGGCACAGATACGCAGTATTTT.

This clonotype was picked up many times. The V and J genes are TRBV7-2 and TRBJ2-1, with 7 positions matching TRBD1. V dropped 5 bases and J dropped 0; count of bases not matched to a gene: 10. The CDR3 loop spans 17 amino acids. Germline lookup yields CDR1 SGHTA and CDR2 FQGNSA. In DNA, the CDR3 is TGTGCCAGCAGCCATCGGACAGGCTTGAGCTCCTACAATGAGCAGTTCTTC. It translates to CASSHRTGLSSYNEQFF.

This clonotype has just a few counts. The CDR3 DNA reads as TGTGCCAGCAGTGACTCCCCCCAGGGAAGGGGCTATGGCTACACCTTC. Translating gives CASSDSPQGRGYGYTF. The rearrangement uses TRBV6-4 and TRBJ1-2; possibly TRBD1 for D (5 bases). V gave up 0 bases and J gave up 4 bases, with 15 bases separating them. There are 16 residues in the CDR3. CDR1 and CDR2 from the germline V gene are MRHNA and SNTAGT.

This clonotype was recorded a few times. The CDR3 loop is CASSETTGYNLYEQYV. Written as DNA, the CDR3 is TGTGCCAGCAGTGAAACTACAGGGTATAACCTATACGAGCAGTACGTC. The V and J genes are TRBV28 and TRBJ2-7, with D possibly matching TRBD1 (6 bases). This CDR3 has 16 residues. Germline V gene lookup returns CDR1 MDHEN and CDR2 SYDVKM. The V gene lost 5 bases and the J gene lost 4 bases, with 21 bases spanning the gap.

The J gene is TRBJ1-5, the V gene TRBV6-1; 7 positions agree with TRBD1. J gave up 1 base and V 1 base, and 1 base lay outside the gene matches. Germline V gene data show CDR1 as MNHNS and CDR2 as SASEGT. The CDR3 extends over 15 amino acids. The CDR3 DNA follows: TGTGCCAGCAGTGAAGAGGGGGCGAGCAATCAGCCCCAGCATTTT. This codes for CASSEEGASNQPQHF.

On this clonotype: A read error may account for a junction end that differs from germline. The gene calls are TRBV4-2 and TRBJ2-6; TRBD1 or TRBD2 may be the D gene (5 bases each). CDR1 and CDR2 from the germline V gene are LGHNA and YNFKEQ. CDR3 size: 17 residues. The CDR3 loop reads CASSQEERGSGANVLTF. CDR3 in DNA: TGTGCCAGTAGCCAAGAAGAGAGGGGCTCTGGGGCCAACGTCCTGACTTTC.

The CDR3 here is CASSGGGDEQYF. The CDR3 region has the DNA TGTGCCAGCAGCGGTGGGGGGGACGAGCAGTACTTC. The chain links TRBV7-2 to TRBJ2-7; 7 nucleotides match TRBD2. V lost 5 bases to trimming and J lost 5 bases; unmatched junction nucleotides: 3. The germline gives CDR1 SGHTA, CDR2 FQGNSA. CDR3 size: 12 residues.

This clonotype was seen a handful of times. The V call is TRBV20-1, the J call TRBJ1-5; D uncertain. Germline V gene lookup returns CDR1 DFQATT and CDR2 SNEGSKA (reference sequence). The ends were cut back, 6 bases at V and 4 bases at J, with 10 bases in the middle. This CDR3 region has 12 residues. For the CDR3, the DNA is TGCAGTGCCGTGGGCGAAAATCAGCCCCAGCATTTT. This codes for CSAVGENQPQHF.